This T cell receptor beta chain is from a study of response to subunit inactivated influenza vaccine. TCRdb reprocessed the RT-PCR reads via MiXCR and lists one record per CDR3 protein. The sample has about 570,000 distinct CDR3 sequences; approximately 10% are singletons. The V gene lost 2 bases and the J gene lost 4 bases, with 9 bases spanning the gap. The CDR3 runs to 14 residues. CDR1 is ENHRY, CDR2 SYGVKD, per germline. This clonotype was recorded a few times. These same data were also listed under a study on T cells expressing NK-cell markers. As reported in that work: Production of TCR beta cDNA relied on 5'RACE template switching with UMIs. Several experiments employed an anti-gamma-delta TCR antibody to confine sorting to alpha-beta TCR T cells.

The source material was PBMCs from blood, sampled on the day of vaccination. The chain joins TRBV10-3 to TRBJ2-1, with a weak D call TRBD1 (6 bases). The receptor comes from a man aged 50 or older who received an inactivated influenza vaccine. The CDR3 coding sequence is TGTGCCATCAGTGAGCAACAGGGTTACAATGAGCAGTTCTTC. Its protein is CAISEQQGYNEQFF.